Presented here are 29 T cell receptor beta chains from one specimen sequenced in a study of blood T cell repertoires in COVID-19 (dated by TCRdb to the early 2020s). The library was prepared using the immunoSEQ multiplex PCR assay. TCRdb carries this immuneACCESS record with in-frame sequences only. Its versions omit some clonotypes, under half of them owing to an unresolved V gene in the studies checked, with the rest unexplained. The sample contains around 200,000 clones, about 90% of them found a single time. In total, the top ten clones hold 0.5% to 0.75% of the sample. Source material: peripheral blood. The origin of the receptors is a man in his forties or fifties with acute or convalescent COVID-19.

This clone has a single count. The V gene is TRBV19, the J gene TRBJ2-4; no firm D call. V gave up 5 bases and J gave up 10 bases, with 15 bases separating them. There are 13 residues in the CDR3. CDR1 and CDR2 (germline): LNHDA, SQIVND (reference sequence). CDR3 sequence reads: CASSLTPRGIQYF. CDR3 sequence (DNA): TGTGCCAGTAGTTTAACCCCTCGAGGAATTCAGTACTTC.

The chain uses TRBV6-5 and TRBJ1-1; the D gene is possibly TRBD1 (5 bases). The CDR3 runs 15 residues. Germline V CDR1 and CDR2: MNHEY, SVGAGI. The V end lost 0 bases, the J end lost 1 base, and 9 bases lay between the germline ends. CDR3 protein: CASSYSRTGNTEAFF. The CDR3 DNA is TGTGCCAGCAGTTACTCCCGTACAGGGAACACTGAAGCTTTCTTT.

The V call is TRBV5-1, the J call TRBJ2-2; 10 bases are shared with TRBD2. With V trimmed by 0 bases and J by 5 bases, 10 bases remained unmatched. CDR1 SGHRS and CDR2 YFSETQ come from the germline V gene. The CDR3 loop spans 18 amino acids. This CDR3 is CASSLGLAGDPGTGELFF. The CDR3 coding sequence is TGCGCCAGCAGCTTGGGCCTAGCGGGAGACCCGGGGACCGGGGAGCTGTTTTTT.

V and J are TRBV28 and TRBJ1-5, with D hard to call. This CDR3 region has 16 residues. Germline loops: CDR1 MDHEN, CDR2 SYDVKM. V was clipped by 2 bases and J by 3 bases, with 14 bases between them. CDR3 protein: CASSLVRRSSNQPQHF. The CDR3 nucleotides are TGTGCCAGCAGTTTAGTCCGTAGAAGTTCCAATCAGCCCCAGCATTTT.

The chain links TRBV5-1 to TRBJ2-6; 8 bases line up with TRBD1. V lost 5 bases and J lost 4; bases outside the gene matches: 8. The CDR3 has 16 amino acids. The germline CDR1 and CDR2 sequences are SGHRS and YFSETQ. CDR3 DNA: TGCGCCAGCAGGGGACAGGTTTTCTCCGGGGCCAACGTCCTGACTTTC. It translates to CASRGQVFSGANVLTF.

The genes are TRBV18 and TRBJ2-2; D perhaps matches TRBD2 (5 bases). Trimming removed 6 bases from V and 0 bases from J, with 11 bases in between. CDR1 is KGHSH and CDR2 is LQKENI in the germline V gene. This CDR3 has 15 amino acids. The CDR3 region is CASSPSGTNTGELFF. The DNA for the CDR3 is TGTGCCAGCTCCCCGTCGGGGACGAACACCGGGGAGCTGTTTTTT. Looking up the rest from reference TRBV18 and TRBJ2-2 gives the full variable domain: NAGVMQNPRHLVRRRGQEARLRCSPMKGHSHVYWYRQLPEEGLKFMVYLQKENIIDESGMPKERFSAEFPKEGPSILRIQQVVRGDSAAYFCASSPSGTNTGELFFGEGSRLTVL.

V is TRBV14 and J is TRBJ1-4, with D unclear. Trimming pared 3 bases from V and 7 bases from J, leaving 12 bases between. Germline-derived CDR1 and CDR2 are SGHDN and FVKESK. This CDR3 is built from 14 residues. CDR3 region: CASSHLLTGEKLFF. The DNA of the CDR3 is TGTGCCAGCAGCCATCTCCTAACGGGTGAAAAACTGTTTTTT.

J is TRBJ1-2 and V is TRBV3-1 (or the pseudogene TRBV3-2), with D perhaps matching TRBD1 (5 bases). Germline assignment: CDR1 LGHDT and CDR2 YNNKEL (reference sequence). Trimming stripped 0 bases from V and 14 bases from J, with 19 bases between. The CDR3 is 14 amino acids. CDR3 bases: TGTGCCAGCAGCCAAGACTGGGGGACTATGGCTGGGACCTTC. Translation gives CASSQDWGTMAGTF.

The genes are TRBV7-6 and TRBJ1-4; no definite D call. The germline V gene has CDR1 SGHVS and CDR2 FNYEAQ. This CDR3 is 15 amino acids long. Trimming took 5 bases from V and 5 from J, leaving 15 bases between them. For the CDR3, the DNA is TGTGCCAGCAGCGCGAGGGCCTCTGAAAATGAAAAACTGTTTTTT. This translates into CASSARASENEKLFF. Combining the CDR3 with reference TRBV7-6 and TRBJ1-4 gives the whole variable domain GAGVSQSPRYKVTKRGQDVALRCDPISGHVSLYWYRQALGQGPEFLTYFNYEAQQDKSGLPNDRFSAERPEGSISTLTIQRTEQRDSAMYRCASSARASENEKLFFGSGTQLSVL.

The chain employs TRBV7-8 and TRBJ1-2; perhaps TRBD1 as D (5 bases). The CDR3 is 16 residues long. Germline loops: CDR1 SGHVS, CDR2 FQNEAQ. V lost 5 bases to trimming and J lost 0 bases, with 16 bases between them. The CDR3 loop is CASSPVGGSANYGYTF. In DNA, the CDR3 is TGTGCCAGCAGCCCAGTGGGGGGGAGTGCTAACTATGGCTACACCTTC.

The J gene is TRBJ2-5, the V gene TRBV24-1; 11 bases map to TRBD1. Germline assignment: CDR1 KGHDR and CDR2 SFDVKD. The CDR3 extends over 18 amino acids. V was pared by 5 bases and J by 1 base, with 11 bases of the junction left unmatched. CDR3 DNA sequence: TGTGCCACCAGTGGCCCACGATCCGGGACAGGGGGCCAAGAGACCCAGTACTTC. Translating it yields CATSGPRSGTGGQETQYF.

The CDR3 loop reads CATSDFASGTDTQYF. In DNA form, the CDR3 reads TGTGCCACCAGTGATTTCGCTAGCGGGACAGATACGCAGTATTTT. The chain carries TRBV24-1 and TRBJ2-3; 8 bases align to TRBD2. The germline V gene encodes CDR1 KGHDR and CDR2 SFDVKD. V dropped 1 base and J dropped 3; count of bases not matched to a gene: 2. CDR3 length: 15 residues.

The chain recombines TRBV19 with TRBJ2-7; possible D gene TRBD1, 5 bases. The V gene lost 6 bases and the J gene lost 0 bases, with 18 bases spanning the gap. Looked up from germline, CDR1 is LNHDA and CDR2 is SQIVND (reference sequence). The CDR3 extends over 16 amino acids. In DNA form, the CDR3 reads TGTGCCAGTAGCTTTCCGCCTGACAGATTCTCCTACGAGCAGTACGTC. Protein sequence: CASSFPPDRFSYEQYV.

The genes are TRBV15 and TRBJ2-1, with a weak D call TRBD2 (6 bases). This CDR3 is built from 16 residues. The V end was cut by 0 bases, the J end by 0 bases, with 9 bases between. Per the germline V gene, CDR1 is LNHNV and CDR2 is YYDKDF (reference sequence). Here the CDR3 reads CATSRDRGSSYNEQFF. In DNA form, the CDR3 reads TGTGCCACCAGCAGAGATCGGGGGAGCTCCTACAATGAGCAGTTCTTC.

This chain connects TRBV5-1 to TRBJ2-2; weak D call: TRBD2 (5 bases). The CDR3 is made up of 16 amino acids. The germline V gene has CDR1 SGHRS and CDR2 YFSETQ. V shed 0 bases and J shed 4 bases, with 13 bases lying between them. CDR3: CASSLDGLASTGELFF. The DNA of the CDR3 is TGCGCCAGCAGCTTGGATGGACTGGCGAGCACCGGGGAGCTGTTTTTT.

This clone was observed once. The genes are TRBV7-7 and TRBJ2-5; 10 bases are a match to TRBD1. Germline V lookup: CDR1 SSHAT, CDR2 FNYEAQ (reference sequence). V shed 7 bases, J shed 5 bases, and the junction held 10 bases outside the gene matches. The CDR3 runs to 15 residues. The CDR3 reads CASKPETGGWETQYF. The CDR3 DNA reads TGTGCCAGCAAGCCAGAGACAGGGGGCTGGGAGACCCAGTACTTC.

The chain is built from TRBV9 and TRBJ1-5, with D perhaps matching TRBD1 (5 bases). CDR1 SGDLS and CDR2 YYNGEE come from the germline V gene. V dropped 6 bases and J dropped 7 bases, with 20 bases sitting between them. The CDR3 is 15 residues long. The CDR3 reads CASNPLGEGWQPQHF. The DNA of the CDR3 is TGTGCCAGCAACCCGCTAGGGGAGGGTTGGCAGCCCCAGCATTTT.

This chain connects TRBV27 to TRBJ1-2; 8 nucleotides align to TRBD1. This CDR3 has 15 amino acids. The germline V gene encodes CDR1 MNHEY and CDR2 SMNVEV (reference sequence). Trimming took 1 base from V and 6 from J; bases not matched to a gene: 7. CDR3 coding DNA: TGTGCCAGCAGTTTATACAGGGGGGGTCGCGATGGCTACACCTTC. Protein product: CASSLYRGGRDGYTF.

The chain has TRBV9 and TRBJ2-7; 7 bases line up with TRBD1. The CDR3 extends over 13 amino acids. CDR1 and CDR2 from the germline V gene are SGDLS and YYNGEE. Trimming cost V 2 bases and J 5 bases; bases outside gene matches: 4. The CDR3 bases are TGTGCCAGCAGCGTGGGGACAGTGGACGAGCAGTACTTC. Translation: CASSVGTVDEQYF.

The V and J genes are TRBV20-1 and TRBJ2-1; tentatively, D is TRBD1 (5 bases). V gave up 3 bases and J gave up 1 base, with 7 bases separating them. The V gene's germline CDR1 is DFQATT and CDR2 SNEGSKA (reference sequence). The CDR3 sequence is 13 residues long. This chain's CDR3 is CSASRGSYNEQFF. CDR3 nucleotide sequence: TGCAGTGCTAGTAGGGGTTCCTACAATGAGCAGTTCTTC.

A single count supports this clone. The J gene is TRBJ1-4, the V gene TRBV5-1; D is perhaps TRBD1 (6 bases). The V and J ends lost 4 bases and 4 bases respectively, with 14 bases between them. CDR3 length equals 15 residues. Germline lookup yields CDR1 SGHRS and CDR2 YFSETQ. CDR3 sequence: CASSPRQDLNEKLFF. DNA of the CDR3: TGCGCCAGCAGCCCAAGACAGGACCTTAATGAAAAACTGTTTTTT.

The rearrangement joins TRBV18 to TRBJ1-1; 8 bases are a match to TRBD1. Germline CDR1 reads KGHSH; CDR2 reads LQKENI. The CDR3 length is 16 residues. The V segment lost 5 bases and the J segment 1 base; nucleotides outside the gene matches: 9. CDR3 protein: CASSSFQGAENTEAFF. CDR3 DNA sequence: TGTGCCAGCTCATCCTTCCAGGGGGCAGAGAACACTGAAGCTTTCTTT.

This rearrangement joins TRBV4-2 to TRBJ2-1, with 9 bases aligning to TRBD2. The CDR3 contains 15 residues. CDR1 is LGHNA and CDR2 is YNFKEQ in the germline V gene. The V and J ends lost 4 bases and 3 bases, in that order; junction bases with no gene match: 4. CDR3 in amino acids: CASSPGTSSYNEQFF. CDR3 sequence (DNA): TGTGCCAGCAGCCCCGGGACTAGCAGCTACAATGAGCAGTTCTTC.

The chain combines TRBV18 with TRBJ2-1; TRBD1 matches 7 bases. Germline CDR1 is KGHSH and CDR2 is LQKENI. The ends lost 3 bases at V and 7 bases at J; junction bases unmatched: 24. CDR3 size: 20 residues. This CDR3 reads CASSPTPGIQQGIKGNEQFF. CDR3 DNA: TGTGCCAGCTCACCTACACCGGGCATTCAACAGGGGATTAAGGGGAATGAGCAGTTCTTC.

A single count supports this clone. This chain connects TRBV6-2 or TRBV6-3 to TRBJ1-4, with 7 bases lining up with TRBD1. The length of the CDR3 is 15 residues. CDR1 MNHEY and CDR2 SVGEGT come from the germline V gene. The trim removed 2 bases at V and 7 bases at J, leaving 7 bases unmatched. CDR3 sequence reads: CASSYGGGAFEKLFF. CDR3 nucleotide sequence: TGTGCCAGCAGTTACGGAGGGGGCGCATTTGAAAAACTGTTTTTT.

This clone was found once. This rearrangement joins TRBV19 to TRBJ1-5; TRBD1 is a possible D gene (5 bases). The J call may be mistaken, given a closer DNA end match to TRBJ2-3. The CDR3 consists of 13 residues. Germline-derived CDR1 and CDR2 are LNHDA and SQIVND (reference sequence). CDR3 sequence: CASSMALGQPQYF. The CDR3, as DNA: TGTGCCAGTAGTATGGCTCTGGGGCAGCCCCAGTATTTT.

The chain carries TRBV23-1 and TRBJ1-6; D remains unclear. TRBV23-1 is an ORF for which the function is uncertain. The V end lost 3 bases, the J end lost 6 bases, and 18 bases lay between the germline ends. The CDR3 totals 17 residues. The CDR3 coding sequence is TGCGCCAGCAGTCACCCTATACGAGAGGGAGGTAATTCACCCCTCCACTTT. This gives the protein CASSHPIREGGNSPLHF.

The chain has TRBV7-9 and TRBJ2-1; D uncertain. Looked up from germline, CDR1 is SEHNR and CDR2 is FQNEAQ (reference sequence). The CDR3 length is 14 residues. With 1 base removed from V and 5 bases from J, the gap between germline ends came to 9 bases. This CDR3 is CASSLVELHNEQFF. The CDR3 region has the DNA TGTGCCAGCAGCTTAGTCGAGCTCCACAATGAGCAGTTCTTC. Looking up the rest from reference TRBV7-9 and TRBJ2-1 gives the full variable domain: DTGVSQNPRHKITKRGQNVTFRCDPISEHNRLYWYRQTLGQGPEFLTYFQNEAQLEKSRLLSDRFSAERPKGSFSTLEIQRTEQGDSAMYLCASSLVELHNEQFFGPGTRLTVL.

This sequence joins TRBV10-3 and TRBJ1-1; D unresolved. This CDR3 has 15 amino acids. CDR1 and CDR2 (germline): ENHRY, SYGVKD. V was pared by 0 bases and J by 0 bases, with 8 bases between. As DNA, the CDR3 is TGTGCCATCAGTGAGTCGTTCAGTATGAACACTGAAGCTTTCTTT. Its protein product is CAISESFSMNTEAFF.